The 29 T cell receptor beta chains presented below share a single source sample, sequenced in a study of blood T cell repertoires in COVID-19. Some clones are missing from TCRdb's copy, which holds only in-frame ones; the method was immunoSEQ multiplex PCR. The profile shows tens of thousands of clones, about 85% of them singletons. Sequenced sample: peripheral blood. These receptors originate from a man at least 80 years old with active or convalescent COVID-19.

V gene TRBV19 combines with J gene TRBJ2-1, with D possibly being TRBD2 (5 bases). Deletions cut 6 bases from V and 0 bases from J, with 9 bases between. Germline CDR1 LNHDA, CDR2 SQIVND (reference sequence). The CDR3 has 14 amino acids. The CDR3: CASSGESSYNEQFF. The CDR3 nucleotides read TGTGCCAGTAGCGGGGAAAGCTCCTACAATGAGCAGTTCTTC.

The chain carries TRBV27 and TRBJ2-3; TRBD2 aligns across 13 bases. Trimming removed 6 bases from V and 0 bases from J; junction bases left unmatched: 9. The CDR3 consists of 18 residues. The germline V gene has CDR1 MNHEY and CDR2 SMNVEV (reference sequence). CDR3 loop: CASSRRLAGGLSTDTQYF. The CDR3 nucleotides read TGTGCCAGCAGCCGCAGACTAGCGGGGGGCCTTAGCACAGATACGCAGTATTTT.

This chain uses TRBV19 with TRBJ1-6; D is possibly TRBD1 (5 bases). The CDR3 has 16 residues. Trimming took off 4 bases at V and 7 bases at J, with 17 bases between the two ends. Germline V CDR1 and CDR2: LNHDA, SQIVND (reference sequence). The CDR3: CASSTMQGEGNSPLHF. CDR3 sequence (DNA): TGTGCCAGTAGTACCATGCAAGGGGAAGGGAATTCACCCCTCCACTTT.

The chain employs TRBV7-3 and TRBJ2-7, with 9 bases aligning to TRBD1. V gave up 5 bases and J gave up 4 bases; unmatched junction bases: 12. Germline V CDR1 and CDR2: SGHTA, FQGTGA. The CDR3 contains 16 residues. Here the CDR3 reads CASSPIPGTGSYEQYF. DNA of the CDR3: TGTGCCAGCAGCCCCATCCCGGGGACAGGGTCATACGAGCAGTACTTC.

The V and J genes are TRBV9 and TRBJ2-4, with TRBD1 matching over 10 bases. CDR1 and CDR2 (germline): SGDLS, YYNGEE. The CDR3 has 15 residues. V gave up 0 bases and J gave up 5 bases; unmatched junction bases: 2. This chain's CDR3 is CASSVGQGAQNIQYF. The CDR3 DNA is TGTGCCAGCAGCGTAGGACAGGGGGCCCAAAACATTCAGTACTTC.

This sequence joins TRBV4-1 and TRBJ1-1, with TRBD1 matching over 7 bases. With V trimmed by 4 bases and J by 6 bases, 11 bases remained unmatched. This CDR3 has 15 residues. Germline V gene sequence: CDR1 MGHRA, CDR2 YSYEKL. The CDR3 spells CASSLRDRDVPEAFF. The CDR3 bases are TGCGCCAGCAGCCTGAGGGACAGAGATGTCCCTGAAGCTTTCTTT.

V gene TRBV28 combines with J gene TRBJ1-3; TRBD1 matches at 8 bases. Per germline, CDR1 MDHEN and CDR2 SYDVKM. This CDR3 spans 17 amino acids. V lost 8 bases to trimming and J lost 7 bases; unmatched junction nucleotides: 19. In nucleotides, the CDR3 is TGTGCCAGCGCCCAAGCCGGGGCGACAGGGGCAGAGAACACCATATATTTT. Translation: CASAQAGATGAENTIYF.

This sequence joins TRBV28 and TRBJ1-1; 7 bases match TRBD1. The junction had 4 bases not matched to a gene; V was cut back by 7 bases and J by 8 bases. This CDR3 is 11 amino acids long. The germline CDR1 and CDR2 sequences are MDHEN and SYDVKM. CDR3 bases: TGTGCCAGCACCATGACAGGGGAAGCTTTCTTT. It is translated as CASTMTGEAFF.

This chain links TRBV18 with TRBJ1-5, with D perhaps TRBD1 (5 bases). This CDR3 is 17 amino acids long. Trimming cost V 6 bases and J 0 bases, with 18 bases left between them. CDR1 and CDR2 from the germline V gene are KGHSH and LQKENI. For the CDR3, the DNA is TGTGCCAGCTCGCCTCGCCCGGGGGGAGATAGCAATCAGCCCCAGCATTTT. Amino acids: CASSPRPGGDSNQPQHF.

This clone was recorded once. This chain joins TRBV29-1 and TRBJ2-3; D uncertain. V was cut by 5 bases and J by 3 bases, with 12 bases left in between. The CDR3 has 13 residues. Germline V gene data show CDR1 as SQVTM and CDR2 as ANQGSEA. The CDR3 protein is CSVTEVSTDTQYF. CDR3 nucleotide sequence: TGCAGCGTTACCGAGGTCTCAACAGATACGCAGTATTTT.

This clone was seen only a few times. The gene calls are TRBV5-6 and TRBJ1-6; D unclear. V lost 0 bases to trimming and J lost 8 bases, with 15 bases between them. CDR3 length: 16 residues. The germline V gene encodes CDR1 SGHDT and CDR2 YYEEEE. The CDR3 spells CASSLGTPRVYSPLHF. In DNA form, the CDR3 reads TGTGCCAGCAGCTTGGGTACCCCGAGGGTATATTCACCCCTCCACTTT.

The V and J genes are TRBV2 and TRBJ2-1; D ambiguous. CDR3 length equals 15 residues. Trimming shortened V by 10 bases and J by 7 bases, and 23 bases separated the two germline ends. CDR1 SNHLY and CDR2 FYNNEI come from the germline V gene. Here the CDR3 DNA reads TGTGCCACCGGCAGAATTTCGGCGGAACCAAATGAGCAGTTCTTC. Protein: CATGRISAEPNEQFF.

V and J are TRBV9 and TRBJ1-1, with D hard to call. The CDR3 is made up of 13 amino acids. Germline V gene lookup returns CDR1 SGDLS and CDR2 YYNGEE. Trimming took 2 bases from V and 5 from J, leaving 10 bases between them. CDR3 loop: CASSVHLRTEAFF. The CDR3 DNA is TGTGCCAGCAGCGTTCACCTTCGGACTGAAGCTTTCTTT.

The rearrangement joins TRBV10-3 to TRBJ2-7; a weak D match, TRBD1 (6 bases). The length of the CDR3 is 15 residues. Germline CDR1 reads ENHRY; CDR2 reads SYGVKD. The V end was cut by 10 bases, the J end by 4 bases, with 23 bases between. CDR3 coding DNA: TGTGCCACCCTCCAGGGTGTGGGGGCTGGATACGAGCAGTACTTC. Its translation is CATLQGVGAGYEQYF.

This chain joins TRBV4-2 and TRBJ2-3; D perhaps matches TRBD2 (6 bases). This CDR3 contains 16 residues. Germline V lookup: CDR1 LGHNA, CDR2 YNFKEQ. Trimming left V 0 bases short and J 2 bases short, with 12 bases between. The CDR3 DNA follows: TGTGCCAGCAGCCAAGATGGGGGACTCTTCACAGATACGCAGTATTTT. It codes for CASSQDGGLFTDTQYF.

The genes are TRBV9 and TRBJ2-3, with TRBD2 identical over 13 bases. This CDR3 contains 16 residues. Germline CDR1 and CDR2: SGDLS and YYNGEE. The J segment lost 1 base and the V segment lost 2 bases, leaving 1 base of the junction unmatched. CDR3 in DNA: TGTGCCAGCAGCGTGGGACTAGCGGGGCGCACAGATACGCAGTATTTT. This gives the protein CASSVGLAGRTDTQYF.

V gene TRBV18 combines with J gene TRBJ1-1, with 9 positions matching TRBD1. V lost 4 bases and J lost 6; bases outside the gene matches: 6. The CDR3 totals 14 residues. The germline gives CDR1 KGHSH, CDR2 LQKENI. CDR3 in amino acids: CASSLRDRDSEAFF. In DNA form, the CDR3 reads TGTGCCAGCTCACTCCGGGACAGGGACTCTGAAGCTTTCTTT.

CDR3 DNA: TGTGCCAGTAGTTTGGACAGGAATAATTCACCCCTCCACTTT. Amino acids: CASSLDRNNSPLHF. The chain couples TRBV19 to TRBJ1-6; 7 bases agree with TRBD1. The CDR3 totals 14 residues. V was pared by 5 bases and J by 5 bases, with 3 bases of the junction left unmatched. Germline values: CDR1 LNHDA, CDR2 SQIVND (reference sequence). Looking up the rest from reference TRBV19 and TRBJ1-6 gives the full variable domain: DGGITQSPKYLFRKEGQNVTLSCEQNLNHDAMYWYRQDPGQGLRLIYYSQIVNDFQKGDIAEGYSVSREKKESFPLTVTSAQKNPTAFYLCASSLDRNNSPLHFGNGTRLTVT.

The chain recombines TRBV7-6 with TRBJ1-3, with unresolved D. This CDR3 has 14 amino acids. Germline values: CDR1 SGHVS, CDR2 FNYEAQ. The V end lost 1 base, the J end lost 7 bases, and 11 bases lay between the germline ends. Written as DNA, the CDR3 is TGTGCCAGCAGCTTAGATCTCGTCGCGAACACCATATATTTT. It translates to CASSLDLVANTIYF. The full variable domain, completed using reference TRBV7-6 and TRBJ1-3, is GAGVSQSPRYKVTKRGQDVALRCDPISGHVSLYWYRQALGQGPEFLTYFNYEAQQDKSGLPNDRFSAERPEGSISTLTIQRTEQRDSAMYRCASSLDLVANTIYFGEGSWLTVV.

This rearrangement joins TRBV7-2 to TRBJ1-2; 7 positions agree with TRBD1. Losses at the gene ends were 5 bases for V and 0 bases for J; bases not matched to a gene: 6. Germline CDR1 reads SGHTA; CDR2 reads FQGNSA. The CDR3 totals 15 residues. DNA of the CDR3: TGTGCCAGCAGCAACCGGGACAGCTCTAACTATGGCTACACCTTC. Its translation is CASSNRDSSNYGYTF.

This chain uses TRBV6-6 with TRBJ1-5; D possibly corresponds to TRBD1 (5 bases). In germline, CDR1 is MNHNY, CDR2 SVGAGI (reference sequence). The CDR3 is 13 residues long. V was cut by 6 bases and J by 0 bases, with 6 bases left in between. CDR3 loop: CASSDSSNQPQHF. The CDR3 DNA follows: TGTGCCAGCAGCGACAGTAGCAATCAGCCCCAGCATTTT.

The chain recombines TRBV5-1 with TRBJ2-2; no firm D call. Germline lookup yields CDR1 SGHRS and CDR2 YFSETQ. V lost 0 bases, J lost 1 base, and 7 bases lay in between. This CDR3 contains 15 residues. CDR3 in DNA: TGCGCCAGCAGCTTGGGACACTGGAACACCGGGGAGCTGTTTTTT. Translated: CASSLGHWNTGELFF. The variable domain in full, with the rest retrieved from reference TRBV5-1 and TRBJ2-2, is KAGVTQTPRYLIKTRGQQVTLSCSPISGHRSVSWYQQTPGQGLQFLFEYFSETQRNKGNFPGRFSGRQFSNSRSEMNVSTLELGDSALYLCASSLGHWNTGELFFGEGSRLTVL.

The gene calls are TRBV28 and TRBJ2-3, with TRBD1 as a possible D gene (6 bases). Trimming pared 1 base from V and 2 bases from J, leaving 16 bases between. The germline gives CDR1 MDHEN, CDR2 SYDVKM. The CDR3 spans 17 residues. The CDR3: CASSLSRTARFTDTQYF. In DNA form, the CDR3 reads TGTGCCAGCAGTTTATCCAGGACAGCCAGATTCACAGATACGCAGTATTTT.

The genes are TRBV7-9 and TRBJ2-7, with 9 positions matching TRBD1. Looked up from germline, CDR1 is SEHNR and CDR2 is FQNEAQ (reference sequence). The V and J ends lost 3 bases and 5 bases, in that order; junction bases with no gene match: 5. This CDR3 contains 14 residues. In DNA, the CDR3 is TGTGCCAGCAGCTTTGGGACAGGGCGGGACGAGCAGTACTTC. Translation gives CASSFGTGRDEQYF.

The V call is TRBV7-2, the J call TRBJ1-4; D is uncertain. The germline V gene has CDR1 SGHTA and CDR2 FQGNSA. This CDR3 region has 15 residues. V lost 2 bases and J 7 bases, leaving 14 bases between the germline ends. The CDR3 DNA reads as TGTGCCAGCAGCTTAAGTCGGGGAAGAAGTGAAAAACTGTTTTTT. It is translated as CASSLSRGRSEKLFF.

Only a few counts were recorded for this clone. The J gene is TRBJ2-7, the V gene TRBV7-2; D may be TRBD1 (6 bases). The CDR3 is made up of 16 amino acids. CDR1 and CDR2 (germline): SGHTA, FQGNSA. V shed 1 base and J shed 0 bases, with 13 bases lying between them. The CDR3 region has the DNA TGTGCCAGCAGCTTAGACCCCTTACAGGGCTCCTACGAGCAGTACTTC. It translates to CASSLDPLQGSYEQYF. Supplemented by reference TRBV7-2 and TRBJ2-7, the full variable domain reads GAGVSQSPSNKVTEKGKDVELRCDPISGHTALYWYRQSLGQGLEFLIYFQGNSAPDKSGLPSDRFSAERTGGSVSTLTIQRTQQEDSAVYLCASSLDPLQGSYEQYFGPGTRLTVT.

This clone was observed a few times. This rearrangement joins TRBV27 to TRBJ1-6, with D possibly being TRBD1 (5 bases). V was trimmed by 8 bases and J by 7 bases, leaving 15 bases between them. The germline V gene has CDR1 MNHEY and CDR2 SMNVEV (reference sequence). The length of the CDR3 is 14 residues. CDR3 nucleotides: TGTGCCAGCTGCATGACGGGGGGGAATTCACCCCTCCACTTT. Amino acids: CASCMTGGNSPLHF.

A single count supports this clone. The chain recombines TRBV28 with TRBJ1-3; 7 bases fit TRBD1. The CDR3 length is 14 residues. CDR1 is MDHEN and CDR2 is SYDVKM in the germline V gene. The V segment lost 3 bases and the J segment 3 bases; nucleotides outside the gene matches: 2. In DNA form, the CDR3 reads TGTGCCAGCAGTTTCCAGGGGGGTGGAAACACCATATATTTT. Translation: CASSFQGGGNTIYF.

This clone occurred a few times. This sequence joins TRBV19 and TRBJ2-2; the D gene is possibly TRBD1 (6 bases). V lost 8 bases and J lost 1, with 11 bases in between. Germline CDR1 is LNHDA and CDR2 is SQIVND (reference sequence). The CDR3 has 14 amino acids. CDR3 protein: CASQTGLNTGELFF. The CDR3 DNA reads TGTGCCAGTCAGACAGGACTGAACACCGGGGAGCTGTTTTTT. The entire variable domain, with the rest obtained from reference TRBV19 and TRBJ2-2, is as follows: DGGITQSPKYLFRKEGQNVTLSCEQNLNHDAMYWYRQDPGQGLRLIYYSQIVNDFQKGDIAEGYSVSREKKESFPLTVTSAQKNPTAFYLCASQTGLNTGELFFGEGSRLTVL.